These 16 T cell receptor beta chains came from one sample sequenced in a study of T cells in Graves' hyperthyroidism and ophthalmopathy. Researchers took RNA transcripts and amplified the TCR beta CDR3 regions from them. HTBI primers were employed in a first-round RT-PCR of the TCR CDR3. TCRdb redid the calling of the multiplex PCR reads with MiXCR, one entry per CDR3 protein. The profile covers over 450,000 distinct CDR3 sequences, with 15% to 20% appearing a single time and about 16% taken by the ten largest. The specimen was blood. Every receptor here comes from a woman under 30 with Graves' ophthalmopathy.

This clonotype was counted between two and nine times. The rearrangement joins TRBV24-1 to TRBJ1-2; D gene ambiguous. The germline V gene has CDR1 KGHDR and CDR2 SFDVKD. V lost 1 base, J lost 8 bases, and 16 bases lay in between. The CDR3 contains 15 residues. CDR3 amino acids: CATSDFSAGLWGYTF. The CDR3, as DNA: TGTGCCACCAGTGATTTTTCGGCAGGCCTCTGGGGCTACACCTTC.

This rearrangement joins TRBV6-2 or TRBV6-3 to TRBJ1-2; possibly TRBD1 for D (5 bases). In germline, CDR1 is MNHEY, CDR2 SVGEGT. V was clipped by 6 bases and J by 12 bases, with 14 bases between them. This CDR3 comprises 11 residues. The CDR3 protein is CASRRVIGDTF. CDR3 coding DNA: TGTGCCAGCAGGCGGGTTATAGGGGACACCTTC.

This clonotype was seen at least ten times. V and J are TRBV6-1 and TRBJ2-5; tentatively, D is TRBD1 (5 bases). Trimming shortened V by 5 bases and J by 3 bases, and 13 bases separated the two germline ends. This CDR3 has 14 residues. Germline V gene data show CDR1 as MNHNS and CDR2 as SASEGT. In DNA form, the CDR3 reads TGTGCCAGCAGTCCCCTTCCCAGGGAAGAGACCCAGTACTTC. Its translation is CASSPLPREETQYF.

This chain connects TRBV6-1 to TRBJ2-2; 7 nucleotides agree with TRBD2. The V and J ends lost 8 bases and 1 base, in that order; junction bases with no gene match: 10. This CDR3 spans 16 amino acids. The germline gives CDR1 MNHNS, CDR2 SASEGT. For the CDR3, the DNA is TGTGCCAGCGGACGTCCGGGGGGTCAGAACACCGGGGAGCTGTTTTTT. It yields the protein CASGRPGGQNTGELFF.

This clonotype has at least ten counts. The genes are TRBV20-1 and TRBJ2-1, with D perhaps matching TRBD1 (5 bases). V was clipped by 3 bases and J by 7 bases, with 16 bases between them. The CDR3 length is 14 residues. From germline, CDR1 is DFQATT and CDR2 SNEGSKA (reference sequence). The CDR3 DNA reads TGCAGTGCTAGGTCTCAGGGTGGCCTAAATGAGCAGTTCTTC. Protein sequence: CSARSQGGLNEQFF.

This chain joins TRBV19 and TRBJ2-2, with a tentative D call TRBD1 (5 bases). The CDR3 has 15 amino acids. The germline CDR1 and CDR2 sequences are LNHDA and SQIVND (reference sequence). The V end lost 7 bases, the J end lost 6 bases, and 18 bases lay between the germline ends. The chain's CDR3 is CASKFSDTGPGELFF. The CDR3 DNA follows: TGTGCCAGTAAGTTTTCGGACACCGGTCCCGGGGAGCTGTTTTTT.

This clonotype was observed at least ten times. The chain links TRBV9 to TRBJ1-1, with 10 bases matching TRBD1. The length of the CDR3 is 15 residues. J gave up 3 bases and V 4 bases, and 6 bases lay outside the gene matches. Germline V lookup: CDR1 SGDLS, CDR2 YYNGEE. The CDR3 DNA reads TGTGCCAGCAGCCCGAGTGGACAGGGGGACACTGAAGCTTTCTTT. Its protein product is CASSPSGQGDTEAFF.

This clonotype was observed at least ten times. CDR3 loop: CASKIQGESYEQYF. The CDR3 DNA sequence: TGTGCCAGCAAGATACAGGGGGAATCCTACGAGCAGTACTTC. The chain is built from TRBV28 and TRBJ2-7; TRBD1 matches at 8 bases. The CDR3 is 14 amino acids. Looked up from germline, CDR1 is MDHEN and CDR2 is SYDVKM. J gave up 1 base and V 7 bases, and 6 bases lay outside the gene matches.

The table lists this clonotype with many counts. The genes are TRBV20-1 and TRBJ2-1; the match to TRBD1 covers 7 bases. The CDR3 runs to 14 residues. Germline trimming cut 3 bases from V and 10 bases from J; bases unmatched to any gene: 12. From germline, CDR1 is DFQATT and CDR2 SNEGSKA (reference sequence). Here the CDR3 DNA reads TGCAGTGCTAGCGACCCCACAGGGGCAATGGAGCAGTTCTTC. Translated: CSASDPTGAMEQFF.

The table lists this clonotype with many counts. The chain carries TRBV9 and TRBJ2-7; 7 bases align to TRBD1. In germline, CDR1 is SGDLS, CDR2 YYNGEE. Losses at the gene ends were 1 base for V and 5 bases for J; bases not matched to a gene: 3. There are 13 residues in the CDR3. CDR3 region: CASSVRDRDEQYF. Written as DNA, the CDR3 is TGTGCCAGCAGCGTAAGAGACAGGGACGAGCAGTACTTC.

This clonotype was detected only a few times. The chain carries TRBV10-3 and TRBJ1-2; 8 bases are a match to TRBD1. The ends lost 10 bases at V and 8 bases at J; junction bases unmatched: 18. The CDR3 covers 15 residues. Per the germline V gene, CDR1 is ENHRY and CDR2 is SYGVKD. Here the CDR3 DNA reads TGTGCCACCAGCGTCCTTGAGGACAGGGCGGGCGGCTACACCTTC. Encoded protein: CATSVLEDRAGGYTF.

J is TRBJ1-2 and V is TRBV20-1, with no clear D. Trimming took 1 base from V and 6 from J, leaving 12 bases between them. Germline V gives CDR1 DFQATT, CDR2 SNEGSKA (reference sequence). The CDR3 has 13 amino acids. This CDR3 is CSARAYKDDGYTF. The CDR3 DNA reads TGCAGTGCTAGAGCATACAAAGACGATGGCTACACCTTC.

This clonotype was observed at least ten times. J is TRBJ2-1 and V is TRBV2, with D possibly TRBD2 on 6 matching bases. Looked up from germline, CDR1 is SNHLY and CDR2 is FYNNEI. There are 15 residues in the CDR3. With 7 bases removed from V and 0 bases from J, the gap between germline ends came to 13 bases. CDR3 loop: CASTLAASSYNEQFF. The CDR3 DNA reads TGTGCCAGCACCTTAGCGGCGAGCTCCTACAATGAGCAGTTCTTC. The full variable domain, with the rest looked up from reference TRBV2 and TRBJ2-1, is EPEVTQTPSHQVTQMGQEVILRCVPISNHLYFYWYRQILGQKVEFLVSFYNNEISEKSEIFDDQFSVERPDGSNFTLKIRSTKLEDSAMYFCASTLAASSYNEQFFGPGTRLTVL.

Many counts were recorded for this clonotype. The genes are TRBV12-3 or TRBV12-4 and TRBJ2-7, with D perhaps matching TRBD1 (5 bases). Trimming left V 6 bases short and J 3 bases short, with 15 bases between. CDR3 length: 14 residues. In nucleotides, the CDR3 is TGTGCCAGCAGCCCATCCAGGGAAAACTACGAGCAGTACTTC. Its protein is CASSPSRENYEQYF.

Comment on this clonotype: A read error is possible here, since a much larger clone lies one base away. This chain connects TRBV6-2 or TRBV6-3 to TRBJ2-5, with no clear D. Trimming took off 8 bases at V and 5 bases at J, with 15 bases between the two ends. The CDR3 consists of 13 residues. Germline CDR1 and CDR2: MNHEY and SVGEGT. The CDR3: CASCFIGMETQYF. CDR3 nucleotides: TGTGCCAGCTGTTTTATAGGGATGGAGACCCAGTACTTC.

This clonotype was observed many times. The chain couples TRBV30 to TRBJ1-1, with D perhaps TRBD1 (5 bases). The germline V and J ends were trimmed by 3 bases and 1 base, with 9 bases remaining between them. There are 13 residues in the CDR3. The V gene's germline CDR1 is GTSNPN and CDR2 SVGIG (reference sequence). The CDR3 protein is CAWSAGPNTEAFF. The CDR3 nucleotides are TGTGCCTGGAGCGCGGGGCCGAACACTGAAGCTTTCTTT.